The 24 T cell receptor beta chains below all came from one sample that was sequenced in a study of cytomegalovirus exposure and HLA in healthy donors. With 60 Vbeta and 13 Jbeta primers, the PCR was carried out. Only in-frame clones appear in the TCRdb table, and some are missing; sequencing was by immunoSEQ multiplex PCR. The sample consists of fewer than 90,000 clones, under 80% of them appearing once. Sequencing was performed on PBMCs. Every receptor here comes from a male donor in good health and CMV-seronegative.

This clone was seen a few times. CDR3 sequence reads: CASSLVSRVNNEQFF. The CDR3 nucleotides are TGTGCCAGCAGCTTAGTATCCAGGGTAAATAATGAGCAGTTCTTC. The chain links TRBV11-2 to TRBJ2-1; weak D call: TRBD1 (5 bases). Germline-derived CDR1 and CDR2 are SGHAT and FQNNGV. The CDR3 runs 15 residues. V shed 1 base and J shed 7 bases, with 14 bases lying between them. Complete variable domain (other parts from reference TRBV11-2 and TRBJ2-1): EAGVAQSPRYKIIEKRQSVAFWCNPISGHATLYWYQQILGQGPKLLIQFQNNGVVDDSQLPKDRFSAERLKGVDSTLKIQPAKLEDSAVYLCASSLVSRVNNEQFFGPGTRLTVL.

V usage is TRBV4-3 and J usage is TRBJ2-7, with 8 positions matching TRBD1. Per the germline V gene, CDR1 is LGHNA and CDR2 is YSLEER. V lost 4 bases, J lost 3 bases, and 5 bases stayed unmatched. This CDR3 region has 14 residues. CDR3 sequence (DNA): TGCGCCAGCAGCCCCTTCACAGGGGGCTACGAGCAGTACTTC. It yields the protein CASSPFTGGYEQYF.

This chain links TRBV9 with TRBJ2-7; 7 bases align to TRBD1. J gave up 3 bases and V 3 bases, and 9 bases lay outside the gene matches. The CDR3 runs 15 residues. Looked up from germline, CDR1 is SGDLS and CDR2 is YYNGEE. The CDR3 coding sequence is TGTGCCAGCAGCGCCACCGGGACAGAGTTCTACGAGCAGTACTTC. Amino acids: CASSATGTEFYEQYF.

The gene calls are TRBV30 and TRBJ1-1, with D unclear. The ends were cut back, 0 bases at V and 7 bases at J, with 12 bases in the middle. From germline, CDR1 is GTSNPN and CDR2 SVGIG (reference sequence). This CDR3 comprises 13 residues. For the CDR3, the DNA is TGTGCCTGGAGTGTTGTAGCCCCCGGTGAAGCTTTCTTT. It encodes CAWSVVAPGEAFF.

The chain carries TRBV28 and TRBJ1-5; D unclear. The germline CDR1 and CDR2 sequences are MDHEN and SYDVKM. The CDR3 is made up of 12 amino acids. Trimming took off 6 bases at V and 11 bases at J, with 14 bases between the two ends. As DNA, the CDR3 is TGTGCCAGCAGACCGACTCAATCGACCCAGCATTTT. Translating it yields CASRPTQSTQHF.

CDR3 in amino acids: CASSLESRGVDEKLFF. DNA for the CDR3: TGTGCCAGCAGCTTGGAAAGCCGGGGGGTGGATGAAAAACTGTTTTTT. V gene TRBV5-8 combines with J gene TRBJ1-4; a weak D match, TRBD1 (5 bases). Germline V gives CDR1 SGHTS, CDR2 YDEGEE. V dropped 0 bases and J dropped 6 bases, with 15 bases sitting between them. CDR3 size: 16 residues.

This rearrangement joins TRBV20-1 to TRBJ1-1; a weak D match, TRBD1 (5 bases). The germline V gene encodes CDR1 DFQATT and CDR2 SNEGSKA (reference sequence). The CDR3 consists of 10 residues. V lost 4 bases, J lost 14 bases, and 14 bases lay in between. The CDR3 sequence is CSANNYKGFF. In nucleotides, the CDR3 is TGCAGTGCTAATAATTACAAGGGGTTCTTT.

Only a few counts were recorded for this clone. V usage is TRBV10-3 and J usage is TRBJ1-4; 7 positions agree with TRBD1. Germline V gene sequence: CDR1 ENHRY, CDR2 SYGVKD. J lost 0 bases, V lost 6 bases, and 1 base had no gene match. The CDR3 loop spans 14 amino acids. In nucleotides, the CDR3 is TGTGCCATCAGAGGGACAGCAACTAATGAAAAACTGTTTTTT. Protein sequence: CAIRGTATNEKLFF.

V gene TRBV9 combines with J gene TRBJ2-1, with 8 bases that match TRBD2. Germline CDR1 reads SGDLS; CDR2 reads YYNGEE. This CDR3 has 15 residues. Trimming at V came to 0 bases and at J to 9 bases, leaving 8 bases not matched to a gene. The DNA for the CDR3 is TGTGCCAGCAGCGTAGATCCAGCGGGGGCATCTGAGCAGTTCTTC. This gives the protein CASSVDPAGASEQFF.

This chain uses TRBV6-6 with TRBJ1-5; TRBD1 matches at 11 bases. J gave up 6 bases and V 4 bases, and 8 bases lay outside the gene matches. Germline lookup yields CDR1 MNHNY and CDR2 SVGAGI (reference sequence). The CDR3 consists of 16 residues. The CDR3 DNA sequence: TGTGCCAGCAGTTCCCGAGAGGACAGGGGGCCTCAGCCCCAGCATTTT. Protein: CASSSREDRGPQPQHF.

This clone has just a few counts. The chain combines TRBV4-1 with TRBJ2-4; TRBD2 agrees at 11 bases. Germline values: CDR1 MGHRA, CDR2 YSYEKL. Unmatched junction bases numbered 12, after V lost 0 bases and J lost 2 bases. There are 20 residues in the CDR3. This CDR3 reads CASSQDVGLAGGHTKNIQYF. Written as DNA, the CDR3 is TGCGCCAGCAGCCAAGATGTTGGGCTAGCGGGGGGCCATACCAAAAACATTCAGTACTTC.

This clone has a handful of counts. The V and J genes are TRBV30 and TRBJ1-1; 9 bases match TRBD1. Looked up from germline, CDR1 is GTSNPN and CDR2 is SVGIG (reference sequence). The CDR3 loop spans 15 amino acids. V trimming: 5 bases; J trimming: 1 base; junction bases outside the gene matches: 8. CDR3 sequence reads: CAWQTSGQGNTEAFF. The CDR3 bases are TGTGCCTGGCAAACCTCGGGACAGGGGAACACTGAAGCTTTCTTT.

J is TRBJ1-4 and V is TRBV28; 10 bases match TRBD1. After removal of 5 bases from V and 6 bases from J, the junction contained 24 bases not matched to a gene. CDR3 length: 21 amino acids. Germline V gene data show CDR1 as MDHEN and CDR2 as SYDVKM. The DNA for the CDR3 is TGTGCCAGCAGTCTAATCCTCCGGACAGGGGGATCCATTATGGGGGATGAAAAACTGTTTTTT. Protein sequence: CASSLILRTGGSIMGDEKLFF.

The chain joins TRBV28 to TRBJ1-1; possibly TRBD1 for D (6 bases). The CDR3 runs to 15 residues. V lost 2 bases to trimming and J lost 3 bases, with 13 bases between them. Germline V gene lookup returns CDR1 MDHEN and CDR2 SYDVKM. As DNA, the CDR3 is TGTGCCAGCAGTTTAGACAGGTCATGGGACACTGAAGCTTTCTTT. Translation: CASSLDRSWDTEAFF.

This sequence joins TRBV6-1 and TRBJ1-2; TRBD1 agrees at 8 bases. Germline V gene sequence: CDR1 MNHNS, CDR2 SASEGT. The CDR3 is made up of 16 amino acids. The V segment lost 1 base and the J segment 4 bases; nucleotides outside the gene matches: 8. DNA for the CDR3: TGTGCCAGCAGTGAAGTCCCAGGGGGCGCGGGCTATGGCTACACCTTC. This sequence encodes CASSEVPGGAGYGYTF.

This clone was detected only a few times. The genes are TRBV14 and TRBJ2-3; D ambiguous. Trimming took 3 bases from V and 5 from J, leaving 12 bases between them. Germline CDR1 reads SGHDN; CDR2 reads FVKESK. The CDR3 extends over 14 amino acids. The CDR3 sequence: CASSQLATRDTQYF. CDR3 sequence (DNA): TGTGCCAGCAGCCAGTTAGCCACGCGAGATACGCAGTATTTT.

The rearrangement joins TRBV19 to TRBJ1-2; D is uncertain. Germline V CDR1 and CDR2: LNHDA, SQIVND (reference sequence). This CDR3 region has 15 residues. Trimming stripped 3 bases from V and 6 bases from J, with 17 bases between. CDR3 in DNA: TGTGCCAGTAGTATGTTTCTGAGTGCGCTCGATGGCTACACCTTC. Translated, it gives CASSMFLSALDGYTF.

This clone was seen only a few times. The chain is built from TRBV29-1 and TRBJ1-1; unclear D gene. Trimming pared 3 bases from V and 2 bases from J, leaving 10 bases between. This CDR3 spans 13 amino acids. In germline, CDR1 is SQVTM, CDR2 ANQGSEA. The CDR3 bases are TGCAGCGTTGATAATCAGATTAACACTGAAGCTTTCTTT. Amino acids: CSVDNQINTEAFF.

The V gene is TRBV7-2, the J gene TRBJ2-5; TRBD2 matches 14 bases. The CDR3 loop spans 18 amino acids. Per the germline V gene, CDR1 is SGHTA and CDR2 is FQGNSA. The V gene end was trimmed by 0 bases and the J gene end by 5 bases; junction bases not matched to a gene: 8. The CDR3: CASSLAVWTSGRPETQYF. The DNA of the CDR3 is TGTGCCAGCAGCTTAGCCGTTTGGACTAGCGGGAGGCCCGAGACCCAGTACTTC.

Comment on this clone: No conserved phenylalanine or tryptophan ends this CDR3, so it is likely a read error. The chain links TRBV28 to TRBJ1-2; tentative D call: TRBD1 (6 bases). With 5 bases removed from V and 4 bases from J, the gap between germline ends came to 11 bases. The germline V gene encodes CDR1 MDHEN and CDR2 SYDVKM. This CDR3 is 13 amino acids long. The CDR3, as DNA: TGTGCCAGCAGTGGGGGCGAGGGCTATGGCTACACCCTC. It yields the protein CASSGGEGYGYTL.

The V gene is TRBV21-1, the J gene TRBJ2-7; no DNA check was done on the table's D call, TRBD2. TRBV21-1 is termed a pseudogene. This CDR3 is 13 amino acids long. This CDR3 reads CASSKGCRYEQYF. CDR3 in DNA: TGTGCCAGCAGCAAAGGTTGTCGGTACGAGCAGTACTTC.

The chain joins TRBV5-6 to TRBJ2-1; the D gene is possibly TRBD1 (6 bases). V was pared by 0 bases and J by 8 bases, with 9 bases between. The CDR3 runs to 13 residues. In germline, CDR1 is SGHDT, CDR2 YYEEEE. CDR3 residues: CASSLDWTDEQFF. CDR3 coding DNA: TGTGCCAGCAGCTTGGATTGGACAGATGAGCAGTTCTTC.

The chain combines TRBV28 with TRBJ2-7, with unresolved D. Germline CDR1 and CDR2: MDHEN and SYDVKM. The CDR3 covers 13 residues. V lost 3 bases and J 6 bases, leaving 12 bases between the germline ends. The CDR3 loop reads CASSLASISEQYF. The CDR3 nucleotides read TGTGCCAGCAGTTTGGCCTCGATCTCCGAGCAGTACTTC.

Points on this clone: The same CDR3 can be traced to other DNA sequences in this sample. The chain has TRBV5-1 and TRBJ1-1; 7 bases fit TRBD1. Germline V lookup: CDR1 SGHRS, CDR2 YFSETQ. Trimming at V came to 4 bases and at J to 1 base, leaving 4 bases not matched to a gene. The CDR3 extends over 14 amino acids. CDR3 nucleotides: TGCGCCAGCAGCCTCAGACAGGGGAACACTGAAGCTTTCTTT. Its protein is CASSLRQGNTEAFF.